The 25 T cell receptor beta chains in this list originate from one sample, sequenced in a study of beta chain features in type 1 diabetes. Study conclusions and caveats: People with Type 1 diabetes carried modestly yet significantly shorter TCRB CDR3s in all four CD4+ subsets.

For these receptors, no antigen is known. The isolated RNA, all of it, was reverse transcribed, so expressed TCRB transcripts were what got sequenced. Data came from immunoSEQ multiplex PCR; TCRdb stores just in-frame clones and leaves some out. The sample holds about 660,000 clones; 11% to 15% are singletons and the top ten take roughly 0.04%. Specimen: naive CD4+ T cells from blood. The receptor set was obtained from a man between 18 and 29 years old with type 1 diabetes.

A few counts support this clone. The genes are TRBV28 and TRBJ1-1; D not resolved. The germline gives CDR1 MDHEN, CDR2 SYDVKM. Deletions cut 7 bases from V and 2 bases from J, with 11 bases between. The length of the CDR3 is 13 residues. The CDR3 DNA sequence: TGTGCCAGCATCCCTTTAGGAAACACTGAAGCTTTCTTT. Protein product: CASIPLGNTEAFF.

About this clone: Other DNA sequences of this sample code for an identical CDR3. This chain uses TRBV29-1 with TRBJ2-3; TRBD1 is a possible D gene (5 bases). This CDR3 is built from 12 residues. Germline V gives CDR1 SQVTM, CDR2 ANQGSEA. The V gene lost 3 bases and the J gene lost 3 bases, with 7 bases spanning the gap. As DNA, the CDR3 is TGCAGCGTTGATCCAGGGACAGATACGCAGTATTTT. It yields the protein CSVDPGTDTQYF.

There are a few counts of this clone. The chain joins TRBV4-3 to TRBJ2-2; D gene ambiguous. CDR1 is LGHNA, CDR2 YSLEER, per germline. The CDR3 spans 16 residues. Trimming shortened V by 1 base and J by 0 bases, and 9 bases separated the two germline ends. The chain's CDR3 is CASSQAVRTNTGELFF. The CDR3 DNA is TGCGCCAGCAGCCAAGCGGTCAGGACGAACACCGGGGAGCTGTTTTTT.

V is TRBV29-1 and J is TRBJ2-7; the D gene is possibly TRBD1 (5 bases). The ends were cut back, 5 bases at V and 4 bases at J, with 21 bases in the middle. The CDR3 loop spans 15 amino acids. Germline CDR1 reads SQVTM; CDR2 reads ANQGSEA. Written as DNA, the CDR3 is TGCAGCGTTACCCTGCGAGCAGGGAAAGGGTACGAGCAGTACTTC. Translation gives CSVTLRAGKGYEQYF.

This clone has only a few counts. The chain combines TRBV4-3 with TRBJ2-6, with D possibly matching TRBD1 (6 bases). Per the germline V gene, CDR1 is LGHNA and CDR2 is YSLEER. V shed 2 bases and J shed 0 bases, with 8 bases lying between them. The CDR3 totals 16 residues. The CDR3 here is CASSQTGTSGANVLTF. CDR3 bases: TGCGCCAGCAGCCAAACAGGGACCTCTGGGGCCAACGTCCTGACTTTC.

As to this clone: Additional DNA sequences in this sample encode the identical CDR3. The rearrangement uses TRBV7-9 and TRBJ1-2; the D is unclear. The V end lost 5 bases, the J end lost 8 bases, and 12 bases lay between the germline ends. Per germline, CDR1 SEHNR and CDR2 FQNEAQ (reference sequence). The CDR3 length is 12 residues. Here the CDR3 DNA reads TGTGCCAGCAGCCCCCGAGAAGGCGGCTACACCTTC. This encodes CASSPREGGYTF.

This clone was seen only a few times. The chain is built from TRBV14 and TRBJ2-5, with D unclear. V dropped 4 bases and J dropped 7 bases, with 7 bases sitting between them. The CDR3 is 11 amino acids. The germline V gene has CDR1 SGHDN and CDR2 FVKESK. CDR3 region: CASSLRGTQYF. DNA of the CDR3: TGTGCCAGCAGCCTACGAGGGACCCAGTACTTC.

The chain has TRBV5-1 and TRBJ2-7; TRBD2 matches at 11 bases. V gave up 2 bases and J gave up 12 bases; unmatched junction bases: 7. This CDR3 comprises 13 residues. Germline values: CDR1 SGHRS, CDR2 YFSETQ. The CDR3: CASSLTSGSLGYF. The DNA for the CDR3 is TGCGCCAGCAGCTTAACTAGCGGGAGCCTTGGGTACTTC.

The CDR3 reads CASSPPNRGRIPGELFF. The DNA for the CDR3 is TGCGCCAGCAGCCCACCGAACAGGGGGAGAATCCCCGGGGAGCTGTTTTTT. V and J are TRBV4-1 and TRBJ2-2, with 8 nucleotides matching TRBD1. The CDR3 covers 17 residues. Looked up from germline, CDR1 is MGHRA and CDR2 is YSYEKL. The V segment lost 4 bases and the J segment 6 bases; nucleotides outside the gene matches: 13.

This clone occurred a few times. V and J are TRBV7-9 and TRBJ2-4, with 12 bases that match TRBD1. The CDR3 covers 18 residues. V was pared by 4 bases and J by 0 bases, with 7 bases of the junction left unmatched. CDR1 is SEHNR and CDR2 is FQNEAQ in the germline V gene (reference sequence). The CDR3 bases are TGTGCCAGCAGCTCAAGGGACAGGGGGCCCATAGCCAAAAACATTCAGTACTTC. Protein product: CASSSRDRGPIAKNIQYF.

The sample holds a few counts of this clone. The genes are TRBV30 and TRBJ2-1; 13 bases are shared with TRBD2. Losses at the gene ends were 1 base for V and 9 bases for J; bases not matched to a gene: 6. This CDR3 spans 15 amino acids. Germline V gene sequence: CDR1 GTSNPN, CDR2 SVGIG (reference sequence). CDR3 protein: CAWSAGLAGRGEQFF. CDR3 DNA sequence: TGTGCCTGGAGTGCGGGACTAGCGGGGCGGGGTGAGCAGTTCTTC.

V is TRBV27 and J is TRBJ2-5; D remains unclear. Germline assignment: CDR1 MNHEY and CDR2 SMNVEV (reference sequence). The germline V and J ends were trimmed by 4 bases and 5 bases, with 11 bases remaining between them. This CDR3 contains 13 residues. Here the CDR3 reads CASSSTRRETQYF. CDR3 coding DNA: TGTGCCAGCAGTTCCACCCGGCGGGAGACCCAGTACTTC.

As to this clone: The junction departs from the called germline gene at one end, perhaps through a read error. V gene TRBV2 combines with J gene TRBJ2-1, with 8 bases that match TRBD1. The germline V gene has CDR1 SNHLY and CDR2 FYNNEI. The CDR3 extends over 14 amino acids. The CDR3 bases are TGTGCCAGCAGTCTTACCTTTACGGACAGGGAAGGGATCTTC. This codes for CASSLTFTDREGIF.

This chain connects TRBV30 to TRBJ1-1; 7 bases fit TRBD1. V lost 4 bases and J lost 4; bases outside the gene matches: 9. This CDR3 region has 14 residues. Germline V gives CDR1 GTSNPN, CDR2 SVGIG (reference sequence). The DNA for the CDR3 is TGTGCCTGGATAACGACAGGGTGGGGCACTGAAGCTTTCTTT. Its translation: CAWITTGWGTEAFF.

This clone turned up a few times. The chain employs TRBV6-5 and TRBJ2-1, with a weak D call TRBD2 (5 bases). Per the germline V gene, CDR1 is MNHEY and CDR2 is SVGAGI. The CDR3 loop spans 15 amino acids. Deletions cut 4 bases from V and 0 bases from J, with 10 bases between. The CDR3 here is CASSSQGSSYNEQFF. For the CDR3, the DNA is TGTGCCAGCAGTTCTCAAGGGAGCTCCTACAATGAGCAGTTCTTC.

The sample holds a few counts of this clone. This chain links TRBV5-1 with TRBJ2-7; perhaps TRBD1 as D (6 bases). This CDR3 region has 12 residues. Germline CDR1 and CDR2: SGHRS and YFSETQ. Trimming shortened V by 0 bases and J by 6 bases, and 7 bases separated the two germline ends. The CDR3, as DNA: TGCGCCAGCAGCTTGGGGGACACCGAGCAGTACTTC. Amino acids: CASSLGDTEQYF. The variable domain in full, with the rest retrieved from reference TRBV5-1 and TRBJ2-7, is KAGVTQTPRYLIKTRGQQVTLSCSPISGHRSVSWYQQTPGQGLQFLFEYFSETQRNKGNFPGRFSGRQFSNSRSEMNVSTLELGDSALYLCASSLGDTEQYFGPGTRLTVT.

The chain couples TRBV5-4 to TRBJ2-2, with D perhaps TRBD2 (5 bases). This CDR3 has 13 residues. V lost 4 bases, J lost 5 bases, and 9 bases lay in between. Germline loops: CDR1 SGHNT, CDR2 YYREEE (reference sequence). CDR3 protein: CASSPRRTGELFF. DNA of the CDR3: TGTGCCAGCAGCCCGAGGAGGACCGGGGAGCTGTTTTTT.

V gene TRBV18 combines with J gene TRBJ2-3; D unresolved. The V end was cut by 2 bases, the J end by 1 base, with 7 bases between. CDR1 is KGHSH and CDR2 is LQKENI in the germline V gene. CDR3 length: 14 amino acids. CDR3: CASSPTEGTDTQYF. The CDR3 nucleotides read TGTGCCAGCTCACCAACCGAGGGCACAGATACGCAGTATTTT.

A few counts support this clone. V usage is TRBV28 and J usage is TRBJ1-2; tentatively, D is TRBD1 (6 bases). This CDR3 is built from 15 residues. V lost 5 bases to trimming and J lost 2 bases, with 15 bases between them. Looked up from germline, CDR1 is MDHEN and CDR2 is SYDVKM. The CDR3: CASSIPRGGNYGYTF. CDR3 bases: TGTGCCAGCAGTATCCCACGAGGGGGGAACTATGGCTACACCTTC.

This clone appeared a few times. This sequence joins TRBV29-1 and TRBJ2-7; 12 nucleotides align to TRBD1. V lost 6 bases to trimming and J lost 3 bases; unmatched junction nucleotides: 21. This CDR3 contains 19 residues. Germline V gene lookup returns CDR1 SQVTM and CDR2 ANQGSEA. The CDR3 loop is CSVKGLGTGGRRAYYEQYF. The CDR3 region has the DNA TGCAGCGTAAAGGGCCTTGGGACAGGGGGCCGAAGGGCTTACTACGAGCAGTACTTC.

This clone was seen a few times. This chain uses TRBV27 with TRBJ1-1, with D perhaps TRBD1 (5 bases). The CDR3 spans 14 residues. Germline CDR1 is MNHEY and CDR2 is SMNVEV (reference sequence). Trimming stripped 8 bases from V and 1 base from J, with 14 bases between. CDR3 protein: CASGEYRPNTEAFF. CDR3 DNA: TGTGCCAGCGGCGAATACAGGCCGAACACTGAAGCTTTCTTT.

The chain recombines TRBV7-2 with TRBJ2-7, with D perhaps TRBD1 (5 bases). Deletions cut 4 bases from V and 3 bases from J, with 10 bases between. Germline CDR1 and CDR2: SGHTA and FQGNSA. CDR3 size: 13 residues. The CDR3 nucleotides read TGTGCCAGCAGCTCCCCAGGGATCTACGAGCAGTACTTC. This sequence encodes CASSSPGIYEQYF. The full variable domain, with the rest looked up from reference TRBV7-2 and TRBJ2-7, is GAGVSQSPSNKVTEKGKDVELRCDPISGHTALYWYRQSLGQGLEFLIYFQGNSAPDKSGLPSDRFSAERTGGSVSTLTIQRTQQEDSAVYLCASSSPGIYEQYFGPGTRLTVT.

This clone was found a few times. V usage is TRBV30 and J usage is TRBJ1-4; tentative D call: TRBD1 (5 bases). This CDR3 spans 16 amino acids. Trimming took 2 bases from V and 0 from J, leaving 13 bases between them. Germline CDR1 and CDR2: GTSNPN and SVGIG (reference sequence). CDR3 nucleotides: TGTGCCTGGAGTTCGAGGACACGAGCAACTAATGAAAAACTGTTTTTT. It specifies CAWSSRTRATNEKLFF.

Here the CDR3 reads CASSSQHWTRDTEAFF. Here the CDR3 DNA reads TGTGCCAGCAGTTCTCAGCACTGGACTAGGGACACTGAAGCTTTCTTT. The rearrangement joins TRBV27 to TRBJ1-1; D not resolved. Germline assignment: CDR1 MNHEY and CDR2 SMNVEV (reference sequence). V lost 4 bases to trimming and J lost 3 bases, with 18 bases between them. This CDR3 contains 16 residues.

This clone was recorded a few times. The chain uses TRBV29-1 and TRBJ2-7; TRBD2 is a possible D gene (5 bases). Germline CDR1 SQVTM, CDR2 ANQGSEA. The germline V and J ends were trimmed by 6 bases and 6 bases, with 21 bases remaining between them. The CDR3 runs 14 residues. CDR3 region: CSVPGPRLGSEQYF. CDR3 nucleotides: TGCAGCGTGCCGGGTCCGCGGCTAGGGAGCGAGCAGTACTTC.